This T cell receptor (beta chain) was recorded in a study of a mutant IDH1 vaccine in newly diagnosed glioma. Documented time point: week 23, last vaccination. One vaccine dose held 300 ug of mutant IDH1 20-mer peptide and came with topical imiquimod. This table comes from immunoSEQ multiplex PCR, and its TCRdb copy is limited to in-frame clones, with some not included. The top ten hold just over 5% of the sample, which has about 38,000 clones, 80% to 90% seen once. The V and J ends lost 5 bases and 2 bases respectively, with 9 bases between them. Per germline, CDR1 SNHLY and CDR2 FYNNEI. This CDR3 is built from 13 residues. Details on this clone: Its target is unknown.

V is TRBV2 and J is TRBJ2-5; possible D gene TRBD2, 6 bases. The input for sequencing was PBMCs, taken from a glioma patient whose treatment included an IDH1 peptide vaccine. The sequence derives from a man aged 40-49 years with glioma. The CDR3 DNA reads TGTGCCAGCAGTAGGGACTTTCAAGAGACCCAGTACTTC. Translation gives CASSRDFQETQYF.